The rows below give T cell receptor beta chains drawn from one sample of a study of human T cells and chemical hapten exposure. TCRdb recomputed calls from the RACE reads with MiXCR, one row per CDR3 protein. The sample yields roughly 200,000 distinct CDR3 sequences, about 20% seen once. The sample in question was whole blood, obtained in connection with sensitization to the hapten diphenylcyclopropenone (DPC). These receptors all stem from a woman aged 45-65 years with alopecia areata. Some clones in this sample may be carry-over from other donors' samples. The CDR3 runs from the conserved cysteine through the conserved F or W. D genes are given only for firm matches. Clone sizes are given selectively: once, few, many, or a class where the clone is expanded.

j_call clone_size d_call v_call cdr3_nt cdr3_aa
TRBJ2-7 few TRBD2 TRBV20-1 TGCAGTGCTAGAGACCCCTGGGAAGCGGGAGCGACCTACGAGCAGTACTTC CSARDPWEAGATYEQYF
TRBJ2-7 few - TRBV21-1 TGTGCCAGCAGAGGGAGAAACACAGGGCCCTACGAGCAGTACTTC CASRGRNTGPYEQYF
TRBJ2-4 - - TRBV18 TGTGCCAGCTCACGGGGGGATGCAAACATTCAGTACTTC CASSRGDANIQYF
TRBJ2-3 - - TRBV9 TGTGCCAGCAGCGTATTAGCGGAGTTCACAGATACGCAGTATTTT CASSVLAEFTDTQYF
TRBJ2-1 - TRBD2 TRBV7-8 TGTGCCAGCAGCTCTCGAACTAGCGGCTACAACAATGAGCAGTTCTTC CASSSRTSGYNNEQFF
TRBJ2-5 few - TRBV2 TGTGCCAGCCCCCTCTCCGTGGTTGGAGAGACCCAGTACTTC CASPLSVVGETQYF
TRBJ2-1 few TRBD2 TRBV24-1 TGTGCCACCAGTGAGGACGGGACTAGCGGGAGGATGTTCTTC CATSEDGTSGRMFF
TRBJ2-4 few TRBD2 TRBV2 TGTGCCAGCAGTGTTAGCGGGAGGTCCAAAAACATTCAGTACTTC CASSVSGRSKNIQYF
TRBJ1-5 few TRBD1 TRBV6-1 TGTGCCAGCAGTGAAGAGGGACAGGCTGCGTCGCCCCAGCATTTT CASSEEGQAASPQHF
TRBJ2-1 - - TRBV6-5 TGTGCCAGCAGTCACGGGGGACCCAATGAGCAGTTCTTC CASSHGGPNEQFF
TRBJ2-3 few - TRBV11-2 TGTGCCAGCAGCTTAGCGAGTCCGCGCCTCACAGATACGCAGTATTTT CASSLASPRLTDTQYF
TRBJ2-2 - - TRBV12-3/TRBV12-4 TGTGCCAGCAGTTTCGGCGAAAACACCGAGGAGCTGTTTTTT CASSFGENTEELFF
TRBJ2-7 - - TRBV27 TGTGCCAGCAGTTTATACGGGGAGCAGTACTTC CASSLYGEQYF
TRBJ2-1 - - TRBV29-1 TGCAGCGCCTCAGCGAAACTCTCCTACAATGAGCAGTTCTTC CSASAKLSYNEQFF
TRBJ2-7 - TRBD1 TRBV27 TGTGCCAGCAGTTTTTTAGGGGGACAGGGCCCCTACGAGCAGTACTTC CASSFLGGQGPYEQYF
TRBJ2-7 many - TRBV3-1 TGTGCCAGCAGCCCGGGCACCAAGCAGTACTTC CASSPGTKQYF
TRBJ2-1 - - TRBV6-2/TRBV6-3 TGTGCCAGCAGTTCGGGGAGTGATGAGCAGTTCTTC CASSSGSDEQFF
TRBJ1-1 - - TRBV5-1 TGCGCCAGCAGCTTGGTCAAATCGAACACTGAAGCTTTCTTT CASSLVKSNTEAFF
TRBJ2-1 - - TRBV20-1 TGCAGTGCGGGCCCTGACTACCCCAGATACAATGAGCAGTTCTTC CSAGPDYPRYNEQFF
TRBJ2-5 few - TRBV6-5 TGTGCCAGCAGGGGACTCATTTTGGGGGAGACCCAGTACTTC CASRGLILGETQYF
TRBJ2-7 - - TRBV7-6 TGTGCCAGCAGCTTAGAAGGACCGAGCTCCTACGAGCAGTACTTC CASSLEGPSSYEQYF
TRBJ1-4 - - TRBV4-2 TGTGCCAGCAGCCAAGATCGGTTGGGTGAAAAACTGTTTTTT CASSQDRLGEKLFF
TRBJ2-7 - TRBD1 TRBV20-1 TGCAGTGCTAGGGACAGGTGGAGCGGCGAGCAGTACTTC CSARDRWSGEQYF
TRBJ2-5 - TRBD1 TRBV28 TGTGCCAGCAGTTTATCCGGCACAGGGGGCCAAGAGACCCAGTACTTC CASSLSGTGGQETQYF
TRBJ1-1 - - TRBV12-3/TRBV12-4 TGTGCCAGCAGTCCCACGGGACGACGGGGCACTGAAGCTTTCTTT CASSPTGRRGTEAFF
TRBJ2-7 - TRBD1 TRBV20-1 TGCAGTGCAGCGGGACAGGGCGGGTATGAGCAGTACTTC CSAAGQGGYEQYF
TRBJ2-1 - - TRBV11-2 TGTGCCAGCAGCTTCGATACCTCCTCCTACAATGAGCAGTTCTTC CASSFDTSSYNEQFF
TRBJ2-7 - TRBD1 TRBV6-6 TGTGCCAGCAGTTACGGGGGACAGGGCTACGAGCAGTACTTC CASSYGGQGYEQYF
TRBJ2-1 few - TRBV12-3/TRBV12-4 - CASSFGSGSHGGFF
TRBJ1-1 few - TRBV9 TGTGCCAGCACCCGGGACAACACTGAAGCTTTCTTT CASTRDNTEAFF
TRBJ2-1 many TRBD2 TRBV6-5 TGTGCCAGCAGTTACTCGAGTCTTTCACTAGCGGGAAATATTGAGCAGTTCTTC CASSYSSLSLAGNIEQFF
TRBJ1-5 - TRBD1 TRBV10-2 TGCGCCAGCAGTGAGTCTCGGACAGGGGGCTGGCAGCCCCAGCATTTT CASSESRTGGWQPQHF
TRBJ2-3 few - TRBV5-1 TGCGCCAGCAGCAATGCGGCAGATACGCAGTATTTT CASSNAADTQYF
TRBJ2-1 - TRBD2 TRBV20-1 TGCAGTGCTAAGACTAGCGGGAGGGCGGGCTCCTACAATGAGCAGTTCTTC CSAKTSGRAGSYNEQFF
TRBJ1-2 few - TRBV7-9 TGTGCCAGCAGTCAAACCTCTATTATTAGTGGCTACACCTTC CASSQTSIISGYTF
TRBJ2-7 - TRBD2 TRBV9 TGTGCCAGCAGCGTACTAGCGGGGGGTCTCTACGAGCAGTACTTC CASSVLAGGLYEQYF
TRBJ1-2 - TRBD1 TRBV6-5 TGTGCCAGCAGAACAGGGGTGAATGGCTACACCTTC CASRTGVNGYTF
TRBJ2-7 many - TRBV7-2 TGTGCCAGCAGGCCGACAGGCACCTACGAGCAGTACTTC CASRPTGTYEQYF
TRBJ2-3 few TRBD2 TRBV5-1 TGCGCCAGCAGTATCCAGCGGGGCTCCACAGATACGCAGTATTTT CASSIQRGSTDTQYF
TRBJ2-2 few TRBD1 TRBV12-3/TRBV12-4 TGTGCCAGCAGCCCCTTTCTGGACAGGGGAGTGCTGTTTTTT CASSPFLDRGVLFF
TRBJ1-1 - - TRBV5-1 TGCGCCAGCAGCTTGGACCCACGGGGGGCTGAAGCTTTCTTT CASSLDPRGAEAFF
TRBJ1-1 - - TRBV5-4 TGTGCCAGCAAACCGGGACAGAACACTGAAGCTTTCTTT CASKPGQNTEAFF
TRBJ1-1 few - TRBV6-1 TGTGCCAGCAGTATCGGCCTAACCGGAGGAGCTTTCTTT CASSIGLTGGAFF
TRBJ2-2 - - TRBV29-1 TGCAGCGCCTTTACGGGAACAAACACCGGGGAGCTGTTTTTT CSAFTGTNTGELFF